This T cell receptor beta chain was sequenced during a study of T cell clones after liver transplantation. Study as a whole: A pre-transplant mixed lymphocyte reaction with TCRbeta sequencing defined graft-donor-reactive clones followed in post-transplant blood. Pre-transplant mixed lymphocyte reactions yielded third-party-reactive TCRbeta sequences as comparators for graft-donor-reactive sequences. Three of eight recipients were HCV-positive; others had non-autoimmune, non-viral indications.

As to this clone: What it binds is not known.

Study-level points and caveats: In two subjects, few donor cells limited the measurable donor-reactive repertoire.

Clones were sequenced by immunoSEQ multiplex PCR, and TCRdb holds only the in-frame ones, with some missing. This sample carries around 120,000 clones, approximately 90% of them seen once, and the ten largest clones take approximately 0.84%. The ends lost 5 bases at V and 7 bases at J; junction bases unmatched: 16. Germline V gene data show CDR1 as MDHEN and CDR2 as SYDVKM. This CDR3 region has 17 residues. The chain recombines TRBV28 with TRBJ1-2; 10 positions agree with TRBD1. This TCR derives from a human patient who received a liver transplant. Some T cells may be provided by the graft donor. The sample consisted of CD4+ T cells from blood, taken 12 months after liver transplant. CDR3 bases: TGTGCCAGCAGTGGATCGGGACAGGGGAGCATGGGGGGTGGCTACACCTTC. Translating gives CASSGSGQGSMGGGYTF.